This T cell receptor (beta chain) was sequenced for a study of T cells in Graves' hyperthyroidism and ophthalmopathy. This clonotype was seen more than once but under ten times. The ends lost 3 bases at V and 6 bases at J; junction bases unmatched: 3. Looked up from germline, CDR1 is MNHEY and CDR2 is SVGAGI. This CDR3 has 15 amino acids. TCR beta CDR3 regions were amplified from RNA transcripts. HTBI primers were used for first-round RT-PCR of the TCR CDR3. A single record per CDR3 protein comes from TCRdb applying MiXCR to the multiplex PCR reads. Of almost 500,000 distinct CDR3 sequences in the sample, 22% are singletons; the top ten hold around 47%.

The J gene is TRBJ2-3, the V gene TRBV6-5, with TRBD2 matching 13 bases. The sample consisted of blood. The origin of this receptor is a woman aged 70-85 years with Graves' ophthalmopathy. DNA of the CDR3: TGTGCCAGCAGTTATTCACTAGCGGGAGGGGATACGCAGTATTTT. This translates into CASSYSLAGGDTQYF.